This T cell receptor beta chain was captured by sequencing in a study of blood T cell repertoires in COVID-19. Assay: immunoSEQ multiplex PCR; the TCRdb copy retains only in-frame clones and omits some. The sample lists fewer than 650,000 clones; 85% to 90% were seen once. From germline, CDR1 is LGHDT and CDR2 YNNKEL (reference sequence). V shed 1 base and J shed 6 bases, with 9 bases lying between them. The CDR3 covers 14 residues. This clonotype originated in a woman aged 45 to 65 with COVID-19, enrolled during active disease. The chain couples TRBV3-1 (or the pseudogene TRBV3-2) to TRBJ1-4; D unclear. The source material was peripheral blood. The CDR3 reads CASSQGRADEKLFF. In DNA, the CDR3 is TGTGCCAGCAGCCAAGGGAGGGCGGATGAAAAACTGTTTTTT.